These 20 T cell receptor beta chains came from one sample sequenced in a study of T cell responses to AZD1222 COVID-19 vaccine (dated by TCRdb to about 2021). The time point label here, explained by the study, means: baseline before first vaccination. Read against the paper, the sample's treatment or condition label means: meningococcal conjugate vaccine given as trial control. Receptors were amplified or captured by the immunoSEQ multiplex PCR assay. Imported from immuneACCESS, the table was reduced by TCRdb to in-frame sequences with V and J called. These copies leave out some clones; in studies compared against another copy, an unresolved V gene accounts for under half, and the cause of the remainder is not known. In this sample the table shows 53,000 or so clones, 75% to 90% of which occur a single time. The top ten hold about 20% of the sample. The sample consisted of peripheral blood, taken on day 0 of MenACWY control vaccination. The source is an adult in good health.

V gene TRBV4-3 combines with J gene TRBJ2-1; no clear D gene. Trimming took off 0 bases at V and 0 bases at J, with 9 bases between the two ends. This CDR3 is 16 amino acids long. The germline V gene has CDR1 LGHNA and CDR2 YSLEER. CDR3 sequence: CASSQDEWSSYNEQFF. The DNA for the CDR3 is TGCGCCAGCAGCCAAGATGAGTGGAGCTCCTACAATGAGCAGTTCTTC.

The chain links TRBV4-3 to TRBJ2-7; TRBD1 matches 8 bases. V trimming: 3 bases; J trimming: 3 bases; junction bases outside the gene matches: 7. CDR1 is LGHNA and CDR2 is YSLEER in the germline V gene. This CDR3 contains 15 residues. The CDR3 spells CASSQLQGGGYEQYF. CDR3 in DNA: TGCGCCAGCAGCCAGCTACAGGGGGGAGGCTACGAGCAGTACTTC.

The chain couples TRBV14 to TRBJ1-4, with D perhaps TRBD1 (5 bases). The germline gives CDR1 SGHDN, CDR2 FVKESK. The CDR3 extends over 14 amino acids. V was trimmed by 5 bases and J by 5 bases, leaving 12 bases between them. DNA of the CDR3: TGTGCCAGCAGCTTTGCCGGGACGAATGAAAAACTGTTTTTT. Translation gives CASSFAGTNEKLFF.

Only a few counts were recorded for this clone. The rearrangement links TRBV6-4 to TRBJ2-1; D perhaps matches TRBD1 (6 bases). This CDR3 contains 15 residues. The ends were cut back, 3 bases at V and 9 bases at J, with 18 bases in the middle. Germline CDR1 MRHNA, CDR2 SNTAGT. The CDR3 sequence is CASSEKTSGASEQFF. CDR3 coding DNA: TGTGCCAGCAGTGAAAAGACCTCAGGGGCAAGTGAGCAGTTCTTC.

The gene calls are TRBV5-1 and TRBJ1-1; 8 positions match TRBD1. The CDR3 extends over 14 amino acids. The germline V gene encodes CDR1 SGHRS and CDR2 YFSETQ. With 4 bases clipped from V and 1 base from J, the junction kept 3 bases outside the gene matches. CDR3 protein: CASSPDRANTEAFF. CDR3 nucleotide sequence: TGCGCCAGCAGCCCGGACAGGGCGAACACTGAAGCTTTCTTT.

The CDR3 DNA reads as TGTGCCACCAGTGATTACACCGGGGAGCTGTTTTTT. This sequence encodes CATSDYTGELFF. The J gene is TRBJ2-2, the V gene TRBV24-1; D gene ambiguous. CDR1 and CDR2 from the germline V gene are KGHDR and SFDVKD. CDR3 length: 12 residues. V lost 2 bases, J lost 3 bases, and 0 bases lay in between.

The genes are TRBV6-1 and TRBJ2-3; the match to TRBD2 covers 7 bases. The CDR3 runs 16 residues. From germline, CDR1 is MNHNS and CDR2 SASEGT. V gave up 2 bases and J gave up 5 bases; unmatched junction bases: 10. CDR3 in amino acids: CASSERWEGGGDTQYF. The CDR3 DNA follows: TGTGCCAGCAGTGAAAGGTGGGAGGGTGGTGGAGATACGCAGTATTTT.

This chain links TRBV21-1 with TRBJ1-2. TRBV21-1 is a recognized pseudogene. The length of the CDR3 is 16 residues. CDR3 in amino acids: CASSRDLPVMRCGYTF. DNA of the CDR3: TGTGCCAGCAGCAGAGATCTACCAGTTATGAGATGTGGCTACACCTTC.

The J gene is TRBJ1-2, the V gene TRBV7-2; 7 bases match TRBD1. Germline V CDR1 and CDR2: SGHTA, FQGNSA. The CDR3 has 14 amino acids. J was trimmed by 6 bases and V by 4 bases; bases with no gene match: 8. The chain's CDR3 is CASSSQQGLDGYTF. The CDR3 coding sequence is TGTGCCAGCAGCTCGCAACAGGGGCTAGATGGCTACACCTTC. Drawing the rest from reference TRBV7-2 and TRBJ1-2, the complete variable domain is GAGVSQSPSNKVTEKGKDVELRCDPISGHTALYWYRQSLGQGLEFLIYFQGNSAPDKSGLPSDRFSAERTGGSVSTLTIQRTQQEDSAVYLCASSSQQGLDGYTFGSGTRLTVV.

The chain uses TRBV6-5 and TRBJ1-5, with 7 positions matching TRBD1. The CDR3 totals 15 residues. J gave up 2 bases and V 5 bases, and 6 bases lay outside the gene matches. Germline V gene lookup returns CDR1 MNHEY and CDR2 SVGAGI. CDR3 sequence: CASSHTGTGNQPQHF. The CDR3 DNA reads TGTGCCAGCAGTCACACCGGGACAGGCAATCAGCCCCAGCATTTT.

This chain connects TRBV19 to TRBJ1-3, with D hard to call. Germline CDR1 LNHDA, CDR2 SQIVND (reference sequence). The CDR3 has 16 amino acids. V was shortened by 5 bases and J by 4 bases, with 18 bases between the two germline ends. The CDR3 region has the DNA TGTGCCAGTAGTTACGGGCGGGGAGCGAGAGGAAACACCATATATTTT. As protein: CASSYGRGARGNTIYF.

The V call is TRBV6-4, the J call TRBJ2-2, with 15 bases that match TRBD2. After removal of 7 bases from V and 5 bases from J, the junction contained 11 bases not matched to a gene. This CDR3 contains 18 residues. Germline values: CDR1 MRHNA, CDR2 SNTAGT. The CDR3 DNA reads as TGTGCCAGCACTGAAGGACTAGCGGGAGGGCCGATGACCGGGGAGCTGTTTTTT. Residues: CASTEGLAGGPMTGELFF.

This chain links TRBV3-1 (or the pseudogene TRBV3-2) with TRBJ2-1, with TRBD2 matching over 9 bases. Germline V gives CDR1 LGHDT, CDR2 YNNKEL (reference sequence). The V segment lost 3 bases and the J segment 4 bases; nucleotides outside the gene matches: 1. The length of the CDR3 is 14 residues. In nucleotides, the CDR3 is TGTGCCAGCAGCCAGGGACTAGCTTACAATGAGCAGTTCTTC. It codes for CASSQGLAYNEQFF.

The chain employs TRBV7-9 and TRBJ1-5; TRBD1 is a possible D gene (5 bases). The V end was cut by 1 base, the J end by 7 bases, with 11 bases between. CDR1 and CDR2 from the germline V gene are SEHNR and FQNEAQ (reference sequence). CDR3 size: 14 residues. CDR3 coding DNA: TGTGCCAGCAGCTTAGGAGGGGTTGGACAGCCCCAGCATTTT. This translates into CASSLGGVGQPQHF.

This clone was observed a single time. The CDR3 bases are TGTGCCAGCAGTTTGCCCGGGGGAGGAGTCAGGCAGTTCTTC. It codes for CASSLPGGGVRQFF. The chain combines TRBV28 with TRBJ2-1; D perhaps matches TRBD2 (6 bases). Germline assignment: CDR1 MDHEN and CDR2 SYDVKM. Trimming removed 3 bases at V and 12 bases at J, with 18 bases between. The CDR3 covers 14 residues. The full variable domain, in which reference TRBV28 and TRBJ2-1 provide the parts outside the CDR3, is DVKVTQSSRYLVKRTGEKVFLECVQDMDHENMFWYRQDPGLGLRLIYFSYDVKMKEKGDIPEGYSVSREKKERFSLILESASTNQTSMYLCASSLPGGGVRQFFGPGTRLTVL.

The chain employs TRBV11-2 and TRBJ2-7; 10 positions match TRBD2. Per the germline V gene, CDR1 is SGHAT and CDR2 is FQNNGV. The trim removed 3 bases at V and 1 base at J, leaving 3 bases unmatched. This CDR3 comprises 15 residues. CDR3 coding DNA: TGTGCCAGCAGCTTCTTAGCGGGAGGTTCCTACGAGCAGTACTTC. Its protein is CASSFLAGGSYEQYF.

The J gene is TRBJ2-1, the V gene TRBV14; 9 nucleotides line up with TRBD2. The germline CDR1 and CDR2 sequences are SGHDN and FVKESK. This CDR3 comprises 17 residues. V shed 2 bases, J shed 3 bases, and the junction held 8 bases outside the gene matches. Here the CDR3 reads CASSQRGRAGGYNEQFF. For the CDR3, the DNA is TGTGCCAGCAGCCAACGGGGTCGAGCGGGAGGCTACAATGAGCAGTTCTTC.

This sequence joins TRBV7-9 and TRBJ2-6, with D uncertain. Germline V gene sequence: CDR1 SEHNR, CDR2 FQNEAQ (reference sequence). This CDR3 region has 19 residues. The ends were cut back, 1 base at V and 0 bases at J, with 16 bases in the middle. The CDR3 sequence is CASSLDVFRGGSGANVLTF. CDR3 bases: TGTGCCAGCAGCTTAGATGTTTTCCGAGGTGGCTCTGGGGCCAACGTCCTGACTTTC.

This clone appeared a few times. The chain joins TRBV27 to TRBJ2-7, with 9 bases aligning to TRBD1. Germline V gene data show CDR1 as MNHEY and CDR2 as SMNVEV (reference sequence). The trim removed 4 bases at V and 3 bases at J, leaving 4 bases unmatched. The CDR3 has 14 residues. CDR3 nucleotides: TGTGCCAGCAGTTCATGGACAGGGGACTACGAGCAGTACTTC. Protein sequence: CASSSWTGDYEQYF.

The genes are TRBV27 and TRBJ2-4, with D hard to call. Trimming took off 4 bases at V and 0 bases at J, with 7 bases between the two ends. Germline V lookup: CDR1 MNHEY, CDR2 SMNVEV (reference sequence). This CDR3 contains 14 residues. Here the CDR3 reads CASSYGGAKNIQYF. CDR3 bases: TGTGCCAGCAGTTATGGCGGAGCCAAAAACATTCAGTACTTC.